This is a list of T cell receptor beta chains from one sample in a study of a mutant IDH1 vaccine in newly diagnosed glioma. The data were produced by immunoSEQ multiplex PCR, yet TCRdb's version contains in-frame clones alone and is incomplete. The table shows roughly 60,000 clones, with under 90% occurring only once. Antigens for these TCRs are unknown. The sequencing here drew on PBMCs, taken from a glioma patient whose treatment included an IDH1 peptide vaccine. All receptors come from a man aged 30 to 39 with glioma. Both conserved end residues are part of each CDR3. A D gene is named only where the DNA matches it firmly.

d_gene	v_gene	j_gene	CDR3nt	CDR3aa
.	TRBV7-9	TRBJ2-5	TGTGCCAGCAGCCCCCCCCGTTTTTACAGGGAACAAGAGACCCAGTACTTC	CASSPPRFYREQETQYF
TRBD2	TRBV29-1	TRBJ2-1	TGCAGCGTTGAAGATATGACTAGCGGGAGCGATGAGCAGTTCTTC	CSVEDMTSGSDEQFF
.	TRBV28	TRBJ1-5	TGTGCCAGCAGTTCCTTCTGGGGAGGGCGGGGCAATCAGCCCCAGCATTTT	CASSSFWGGRGNQPQHF
.	TRBV14	TRBJ1-5	TGTGCCAGCAGCCAAGATAGTCATCAGCCCCAGCATTTT	CASSQDSHQPQHF
.	TRBV18	TRBJ2-7	TGTGCCAGCTCAGCCCCCGGAACAGGTTTTTCCCACGAGCAGTACTTC	CASSAPGTGFSHEQYF
.	TRBV2	TRBJ1-2	TGTGCCAGCAGTACCCGACAGCAAGCATATGGCTACACCTTC	CASSTRQQAYGYTF
TRBD2	TRBV7-9	TRBJ2-7	TGTGCCAGCAGCTTGGGAGCGGGGGGGCACTACGAGCAGTACTTC	CASSLGAGGHYEQYF
.	TRBV7-7	TRBJ2-1	TGTGCCAGCAGCTTAGTTTTGCGGGGACCCTACAATGAGCAGTTCTTC	CASSLVLRGPYNEQFF
.	TRBV5-8	TRBJ1-2	TGTGCCAGCAGCTTGGATTCGGAAGGGCCTAACTATGGCTACACCTTC	CASSLDSEGPNYGYTF
.	TRBV5-4	TRBJ1-1	TGTGCCAGCAGCTACTTTGGACGGGGCACCCGGTGGAACACTGAAGCTTTCTTT	CASSYFGRGTRWNTEAFF
TRBD2	TRBV9	TRBJ2-3	TGTGCCAGCAGTCGAGCGGGGGGGCCCCCCACAGATACGCAGTATTTT	CASSRAGGPPTDTQYF
TRBD1	TRBV5-1	TRBJ2-1	TGCGCCAGCAGCTCCGGGAGACAGGGGTTGAATGAGCAGTTCTTC	CASSSGRQGLNEQFF